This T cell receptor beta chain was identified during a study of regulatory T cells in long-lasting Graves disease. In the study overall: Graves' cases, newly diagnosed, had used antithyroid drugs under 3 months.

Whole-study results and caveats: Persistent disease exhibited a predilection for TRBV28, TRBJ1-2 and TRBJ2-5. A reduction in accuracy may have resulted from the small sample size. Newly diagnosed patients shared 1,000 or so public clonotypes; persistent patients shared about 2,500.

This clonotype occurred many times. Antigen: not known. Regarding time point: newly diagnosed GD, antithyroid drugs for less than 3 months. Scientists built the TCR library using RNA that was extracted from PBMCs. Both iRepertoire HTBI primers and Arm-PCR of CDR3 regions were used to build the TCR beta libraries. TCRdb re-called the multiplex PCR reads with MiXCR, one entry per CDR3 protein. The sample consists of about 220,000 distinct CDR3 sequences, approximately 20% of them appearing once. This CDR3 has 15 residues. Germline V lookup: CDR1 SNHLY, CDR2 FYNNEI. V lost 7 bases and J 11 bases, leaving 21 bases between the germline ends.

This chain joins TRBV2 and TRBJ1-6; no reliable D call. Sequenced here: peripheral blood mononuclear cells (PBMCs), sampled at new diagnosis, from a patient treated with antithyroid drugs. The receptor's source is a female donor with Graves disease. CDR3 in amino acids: CASKGEPPGLAPLHF. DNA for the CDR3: TGTGCCAGCAAGGGAGAGCCCCCAGGTTTGGCACCCCTCCACTTT.